This entry lists 8 T cell receptor beta chains sequenced from one sample in a study of breast tumors, draining lymph nodes, adjacent tissues. A single record per CDR3 protein comes from TCRdb applying MiXCR to the multiplex PCR reads. In the table there are about 200,000 distinct CDR3 sequences, approximately 30% of which are singletons. Breast cancer patients provided tissue from their axillary draining lymph nodes. The source material was axillary lymph node tissue. The receptors shown here come from a female donor with breast cancer. Some clones in this sample may be carry-over from other donors' samples.

This clonotype was found many times. A much larger clone lies one base from this, so it may be a read error. V usage is TRBV7-9 and J usage is TRBJ2-5; 8 bases map to TRBD1. Germline assignment: CDR1 SEHNR and CDR2 FQNEAQ (reference sequence). This CDR3 has 15 residues. The CDR3 nucleotides read TGTGCCAGCTTACCCTTGGGCAGGGGGCTTGAGACCCAGCACTTC. It encodes CASLPLGRGLETQHF.

There are a few counts of this clonotype. This may stem from a read error, because a much larger clone lies one nucleotide away. The V call is TRBV12-3 or TRBV12-4, the J call TRBJ2-6, with D tentatively TRBD1 or TRBD2 (6 bases each). V dropped 3 bases and J dropped 2 bases, with 8 bases sitting between them. CDR3 length equals 15 residues. The CDR3 DNA reads TGTGCCAGCAGTTTCGGGGGCGCTGGGGCCAACGTCCTGACTTTC. Translating gives CASSFGGAGANVLTF.

V is TRBV25-1 and J is TRBJ1-1, with 9 bases lining up with TRBD1. The CDR3 loop spans 12 amino acids. Germline V gene lookup returns CDR1 MGHDK and CDR2 SYGVNS. The V segment lost 6 bases and the J segment 11 bases; nucleotides outside the gene matches: 7. The CDR3 DNA is TGTGCCAGCAGGGACAGGGGTTTTGTGGCTTTCTTT. This encodes CASRDRGFVAFF.

This clonotype was picked up many times. A much larger clone is a single base away; this may be a read error. This chain joins TRBV14 and TRBJ1-2, with a possible D match to TRBD1 (6 bases). This CDR3 contains 15 residues. Germline CDR1 SGHDN, CDR2 FVKESK. The CDR3 is CASSQAGTRSYGSTF. CDR3 DNA: TGTGCCAGCAGCCAAGCCGGGACAAGGAGCTATGGCTCCACCTTC.

This clonotype was detected many times. This chain links TRBV12-3 or TRBV12-4 with TRBJ2-1, with TRBD2 matching over 9 bases. CDR3 length: 16 amino acids. The trim removed 1 base at V and 5 bases at J, leaving 6 bases unmatched. This chain's CDR3 is CASSLEGLAPHNEQFF. As DNA, the CDR3 is TGTGCCAGCAGTTTAGAGGGACTAGCCCCTCACAATGAGCAGTTCTTC.

This clonotype came up a few times. The CDR3 end shows no conserved phenylalanine or tryptophan, and so a read error is likely. CDR3 in DNA: TGTGCCTTGCAGGGGTCCGGGGAGCTGTTTCTT. It specifies CALQGSGELFL. This rearrangement joins TRBV30 to TRBJ2-2; TRBD1 is a possible D gene (6 bases). The CDR3 length is 11 residues. The germline V gene encodes CDR1 GTSNPN and CDR2 SVGIG (reference sequence). V lost 7 bases to trimming and J lost 6 bases, with 9 bases between them.

Many counts were recorded for this clonotype. The rearrangement joins TRBV2 to TRBJ1-5; 8 nucleotides line up with TRBD1. Germline CDR1 and CDR2: SNHLY and FYNNEI. J lost 3 bases, V lost 5 bases, and 6 bases had no gene match. This CDR3 is built from 15 residues. The CDR3 DNA is TGTGCCAGCAGTCGGACAGGGAGTCCCAATCAGCCCCAGCATTTT. Amino acids: CASSRTGSPNQPQHF.

This clonotype has only a few counts. The gene calls are TRBV20-1 and TRBJ1-1, with D uncertain. Looked up from germline, CDR1 is DFQATT and CDR2 is SNEGSKA (reference sequence). Trimming stripped 5 bases from V and 11 bases from J, with 21 bases between. CDR3 length: 13 residues. CDR3 in amino acids: CSAPLGGNPSAFF. The CDR3 DNA is TGCAGTGCTCCTCTGGGAGGAAATCCGTCGGCTTTCTTT.